The rows below give T cell receptor beta chains drawn from one sample of a study of control samples from healthy donors and cancer patients. Sequencing was performed with immunoSEQ multiplex PCR; in TCRdb, only in-frame clones are kept and a portion is missing. Its listing shows roughly 190,000 clones. The sequenced sample consisted of blood. The receptors originated from a woman younger than 45 in good health. The CDR3 runs from the conserved cysteine through the conserved F or W. The D gene is left open where the match is weak.

TRBJ1-6 TRBV4-1 . TGCGCCAGCAGCCAAGCAGCCCCCGTTGGCTCCTATAATTCACCCCTCCACTTT CASSQAAPVGSYNSPLHF
TRBJ1-3 TRBV10-3 . TGTGCCATCAGAAACCCGGTACCTGGAAACACCATATATTTT CAIRNPVPGNTIYF
TRBJ1-2 TRBV27 . TGTGCCAGCGGGCCGACAGTGAACTATGGCTACACCTTC CASGPTVNYGYTF
TRBJ1-2 TRBV6-5 . TGTGCCAGCAGTTACTGGGGAGAGGGCTACACCTTC CASSYWGEGYTF
TRBJ1-2 TRBV7-9 . TGTGCCAGCAGCTTGGAACAGGCGCTCTATGGCTACACCTTC CASSLEQALYGYTF
TRBJ2-3 TRBV27 . TGTGCCAGCAGTTTGCGATCAGGGCCTGCTAGCACAGATACGCAGTATTTT CASSLRSGPASTDTQYF
TRBJ1-2 TRBV3-1/TRBV3-2 . TGTGCCAGCAGGGGACGGGACTATGGCTACACCTTC CASRGRDYGYTF
TRBJ1-6 TRBV27 . TGTGCCAGCAGTCCCCGGGGAGGAACGGCGTCACCCCTCCACTTT CASSPRGGTASPLHF
TRBJ2-7 TRBV6-5 . TGTGCCAGCACCTCAGGCGTCGGCGAGCAGTACTTC CASTSGVGEQYF
TRBJ2-7 TRBV2 . TGTGCCAGCCAGAACCGGGGGAACTACGAGCAGTACTTC CASQNRGNYEQYF
TRBJ2-3 TRBV24-1 TRBD1 TGTGCCACCAGTGATTCACAGGGGGTAACAGATACGCAGTATTTT CATSDSQGVTDTQYF
TRBJ1-1 TRBV24-1 . TGTGCCACCACGGTTGTGCTTTCGGGACGGATGAACACTGAAGCTTTCTTT CATTVVLSGRMNTEAFF
TRBJ2-5 TRBV6-5 . TGTGCCAGCAGTTACGGGGATCGAAAAGAGACCCAGTACTTC CASSYGDRKETQYF
TRBJ2-7 TRBV7-2 . TGTGCCAGCAGCTTAGTTAGCAGAAGGAGGACAGAGCAGTACTTC CASSLVSRRRTEQYF
TRBJ2-5 TRBV4-1 . TGCGCCAGCAGCCAAGAGGGTCTCCGGGCCCAGTACTTC CASSQEGLRAQYF
TRBJ2-2 TRBV27 TRBD1 TGTGCCAGCAGTATACGGGACAGTTCGGCCGGGGAGCTGTTTTTT CASSIRDSSAGELFF